The 13 T cell receptor beta chains in this list originate from one sample, sequenced in a study of T-cell reconstitution after alpha-beta-depleted transplantation in children. Preparation of the TCRbeta library used unique molecular identifiers. TCRdb redid the calling of the PCR reads with MiXCR, one entry per CDR3 protein. The sample includes nearly 400,000 distinct CDR3 sequences, 20% seen only once; the top ten take approximately 3.9%. The sequencing here drew on PBMCs from the stem cell graft donor, taken from the stem cell graft. Source of these receptors: a human donor who donated a stem cell graft to a child with acute myeloid leukemia.

The chain links TRBV12-3 or TRBV12-4 to TRBJ1-6; 7 positions agree with TRBD1. The CDR3 length is 16 residues. J lost 5 bases, V lost 5 bases, and 9 bases had no gene match. The CDR3 loop reads CASSPGRTGNNSPLHF. The CDR3 nucleotides read TGTGCCAGCAGTCCCGGGCGGACAGGCAATAATTCACCCCTCCACTTT.

Many counts were recorded for this clonotype. The CDR3 is CSATSGSLGEQFF. The CDR3 region has the DNA TGCAGTGCAACTAGCGGGAGTTTGGGTGAGCAGTTCTTC. The chain links TRBV20-1 to TRBJ2-1; TRBD2 aligns across 11 bases. The germline V gene has CDR1 DFQATT and CDR2 SNEGSKA (reference sequence). The CDR3 runs 13 residues. The V segment lost 6 bases and the J segment 9 bases; nucleotides outside the gene matches: 7.

Here the CDR3 reads CASSKGTNYGYTF. The CDR3 DNA follows: TGTGCCAGCAGTAAGGGCACTAACTATGGCTACACCTTC. The rearrangement uses TRBV25-1 and TRBJ1-2; no clear D gene. The CDR3 totals 13 residues. V shed 5 bases and J shed 0 bases, with 7 bases lying between them. In germline, CDR1 is MGHDK, CDR2 SYGVNS.

This clonotype was picked up a small number of times. V is TRBV25-1 and J is TRBJ2-1; 9 bases are shared with TRBD2. This CDR3 is built from 15 residues. Trimming cost V 2 bases and J 4 bases; bases outside gene matches: 3. Per the germline V gene, CDR1 is MGHDK and CDR2 is SYGVNS. The CDR3 DNA follows: TGTGCCAGCAGTGAAGCCAGCGGGAGGTACAATGAGCAGTTCTTC. This gives the protein CASSEASGRYNEQFF.

The J gene is TRBJ2-7, the V gene TRBV4-1, with 9 bases fitting TRBD2. Germline V lookup: CDR1 MGHRA, CDR2 YSYEKL. The CDR3 is made up of 17 amino acids. V shed 3 bases and J 1 base; nucleotides not matched to a gene: 10. CDR3 DNA sequence: TGCGCCAGCAGCCACCCGGCCGGACTAGCGCAATCCTACGAGCAGTACTTC. It is translated as CASSHPAGLAQSYEQYF.

This clonotype was counted between two and nine times. The chain uses TRBV11-1 and TRBJ2-1; 8 bases are a match to TRBD1. The CDR3 contains 16 residues. V was clipped by 4 bases and J by 3 bases; unmatched bases: 8. Germline V lookup: CDR1 SGHAT, CDR2 FQDESV (reference sequence). The CDR3 spells CASSSSRDRYYNEQFF. CDR3 coding DNA: TGTGCCAGCAGCTCGAGCCGGGACAGGTACTACAATGAGCAGTTCTTC.

This clonotype was counted a few times. This chain links TRBV13 with TRBJ2-7; 12 positions match TRBD2. There are 16 residues in the CDR3. The ends lost 5 bases at V and 4 bases at J; junction bases unmatched: 9. Germline V lookup: CDR1 PRHDT, CDR2 FYEKMQ (reference sequence). CDR3 sequence (DNA): TGTGCCAGCAGCCAGATAAATCTAGCGGGAGGGTACGAGCAGTACTTC. Amino acids: CASSQINLAGGYEQYF. The whole variable domain, remainder taken from reference TRBV13 and TRBJ2-7, is AAGVIQSPRHLIKEKRETATLKCYPIPRHDTVYWYQQGPGQDPQFLISFYEKMQSDKGSIPDRFSAQQFSDYHSELNMSSLELGDSALYFCASSQINLAGGYEQYFGPGTRLTVT.

This clonotype was observed a handful of times. V and J are TRBV12-3 or TRBV12-4 and TRBJ1-1; TRBD1 aligns across 9 bases. The CDR3 sequence is 17 residues long. Unmatched junction bases numbered 14, after V lost 5 bases and J lost 4 bases. The CDR3 spells CASSLRRDRDAGTEAFF. The CDR3 coding sequence is TGTGCCAGCAGTCTACGCCGGGACAGGGACGCGGGCACTGAAGCTTTCTTT.

This clonotype appeared many times. The V call is TRBV10-2, the J call TRBJ2-7; no reliable D call. The V and J ends lost 2 bases and 2 bases respectively, with 10 bases between them. CDR1 is WSHSY, CDR2 SAAADI, per germline. There are 14 residues in the CDR3. This CDR3 reads CASSERLGPYEQYF. CDR3 in DNA: TGCGCCAGCAGTGAGCGCCTAGGTCCCTACGAGCAGTACTTC.

A single count supports this clonotype. This chain joins TRBV2 and TRBJ2-1, with unresolved D. The CDR3 is 14 amino acids. Germline CDR1 SNHLY, CDR2 FYNNEI. Trimming stripped 5 bases from V and 1 base from J, with 9 bases between. CDR3 coding DNA: TGTGCCAGCAGTAAGTTCGTTTCCTACAATGAGCAGTTCTTC. It yields the protein CASSKFVSYNEQFF.

This clonotype was seen a handful of times. CDR3 nucleotides: TGTGCCAGCGACTTAGCGGGGTGGGCCCAAGAGACCCAGTACTTC. This encodes CASDLAGWAQETQYF. The chain has TRBV6-2 or TRBV6-3 and TRBJ2-5, with 8 positions matching TRBD2. The V gene's germline CDR1 is MNHEY and CDR2 SVGEGT. This CDR3 contains 15 residues. With 8 bases clipped from V and 1 base from J, the junction kept 9 bases outside the gene matches.

The sample holds a few counts of this clonotype. The chain is built from TRBV20-1 and TRBJ2-2; 10 nucleotides align to TRBD1. The V segment lost 8 bases and the J segment 4 bases; nucleotides outside the gene matches: 10. CDR3 length: 15 amino acids. Germline V gene data show CDR1 as DFQATT and CDR2 as SNEGSKA (reference sequence). The CDR3 DNA follows: TGCAGTTCATATCGGGGGACAGGGGCCACCGGGGAGCTGTTTTTT. It yields the protein CSSYRGTGATGELFF.

The chain uses TRBV2 and TRBJ1-5, with 11 bases lining up with TRBD1. The germline gives CDR1 SNHLY, CDR2 FYNNEI. V dropped 7 bases and J dropped 6; count of bases not matched to a gene: 5. The CDR3 totals 14 residues. CDR3 in DNA: TGTGCCAGCACAGGACAGGGGGCGCGTCAGCCCCAGCATTTT. It is translated as CASTGQGARQPQHF.